A single TCR beta chain is shown here with its context. The antigen remains undetermined. This record belongs to a study of CD8 T cell repertoires and HIV-1 epitope variants. The wider study: Twenty-five autologous and known Gag and Nef epitope variant peptides each stimulated T cells separately. Controls included no peptide, Ebola AY9 epitope, and a CMV, EBV, flu pool. 1M T cells were kept uncultured as a baseline.

The junction had 5 bases not matched to a gene; V was cut back by 4 bases and J by 4 bases. The CDR3 is 15 amino acids. The germline gives CDR1 MGHRA, CDR2 YSYEKL. Sequenced by immunoSEQ multiplex PCR; TCRdb stores in-frame clones only, minus some. The table has around 3,000 clones, approximately 76% seen once. What was sequenced was cultured CD8+ T cells derived from PBMCs. The sequence was obtained from a male donor with HIV. The rearrangement uses TRBV4-1 and TRBJ2-7, with 12 bases aligning to TRBD2. DNA for the CDR3: TGCGCCAGCAGCCGGGGGCTAGCGGGAGGGTACGAGCAGTACTTC. It codes for CASSRGLAGGYEQYF.